One and the same sample provided the 26 T cell receptor beta chains below, sequenced in a study of blood T cell repertoires in COVID-19. Measured with immunoSEQ multiplex PCR; TCRdb has only the in-frame clones, and not every one. The sample records about 150,000 clones, approximately 80% being singletons. Sequences were obtained from peripheral blood. The receptors here all came from a woman between 55 and 75 years old with COVID-19, enrolled during active disease.

On this clone itself: The junction shows a germline mismatch at one end, possibly a read error. This chain links TRBV5-1 with TRBJ2-7; the match to TRBD1 covers 9 bases. This CDR3 has 18 residues. Per the germline V gene, CDR1 is SGHRS and CDR2 is YFSETQ. The CDR3 reads CASSLYRGGGQGVGEPYF. As DNA, the CDR3 is TGCGCCAGCAGCTTGTACCGGGGAGGGGGACAGGGCGTAGGGGAGCCGTACTTC.

This sequence joins TRBV18 and TRBJ2-1; 12 nucleotides match TRBD1. The V and J ends lost 0 bases and 10 bases, in that order; junction bases with no gene match: 4. Germline CDR1 reads KGHSH; CDR2 reads LQKENI. The CDR3 has 15 amino acids. The CDR3 region is CASSPPGQGAWEQFF. CDR3 DNA sequence: TGTGCCAGCTCACCACCGGGACAGGGGGCCTGGGAGCAGTTCTTC.

The rearrangement uses TRBV6-6 and TRBJ1-2, with a tentative D call TRBD1 (5 bases). CDR3 length equals 19 residues. Trimming removed 6 bases from V and 5 bases from J, with 31 bases in between. CDR1 and CDR2 from the germline V gene are MNHNY and SVGAGI (reference sequence). The DNA of the CDR3 is TGTGCCAGCAGCTCCAGGTCGAAGGGGCTGATATCCCCCGGATATGGCTACACCTTC. Encoded protein: CASSSRSKGLISPGYGYTF.

V gene TRBV24-1 combines with J gene TRBJ1-1; 7 bases fit TRBD1. Trimming removed 7 bases from V and 3 bases from J; junction bases left unmatched: 10. The CDR3 covers 15 residues. Germline V CDR1 and CDR2: KGHDR, SFDVKD. The CDR3 DNA is TGTGCCACCAGAACTACAGGGGAGAGGGACACTGAAGCTTTCTTT. Its translation: CATRTTGERDTEAFF.

This clone was detected only a few times. The CDR3 spells CAISESSPSTLDGYTF. The CDR3 nucleotides read TGTGCCATCAGTGAGTCGAGCCCAAGTACCTTGGATGGCTACACCTTC. V and J are TRBV10-3 and TRBJ1-2, with D uncertain. This CDR3 comprises 16 residues. V dropped 0 bases and J dropped 6 bases, with 17 bases sitting between them. The germline CDR1 and CDR2 sequences are ENHRY and SYGVKD.

The chain couples TRBV18 to TRBJ2-3; 10 bases fit TRBD2. The CDR3 is 16 residues long. Germline V lookup: CDR1 KGHSH, CDR2 LQKENI. V lost 2 bases to trimming and J lost 5 bases; unmatched junction nucleotides: 7. The CDR3 DNA reads as TGTGCCAGCTCACCAGCAGCGGGGGGGCCGCAAGATACGCAGTATTTT. Translated: CASSPAAGGPQDTQYF.

The chain links TRBV5-1 to TRBJ1-1; 11 nucleotides align to TRBD1. Per germline, CDR1 SGHRS and CDR2 YFSETQ. V trimming: 0 bases; J trimming: 4 bases; junction bases outside the gene matches: 2. The CDR3 spans 15 residues. The CDR3 loop is CASSLDGTGGTEAFF. The CDR3 DNA reads TGCGCCAGCAGCTTGGATGGGACAGGGGGCACTGAAGCTTTCTTT.

This clone was recorded a few times. The rearrangement links TRBV11-3 to TRBJ2-1, with a possible D match to TRBD1 (7 bases). With 1 base removed from V and 12 bases from J, the gap between germline ends came to 19 bases. CDR3 length: 15 amino acids. Germline CDR1 reads SGHNT; CDR2 reads YENEEA. CDR3 residues: CASSLGQGGQSRQFF. CDR3 DNA sequence: TGTGCCAGCAGCTTAGGGCAGGGGGGCCAATCACGGCAGTTCTTC.

This chain connects TRBV10-3 to TRBJ2-5; D possibly corresponds to TRBD2 (5 bases). Germline assignment: CDR1 ENHRY and CDR2 SYGVKD. V dropped 6 bases and J dropped 5 bases, with 16 bases sitting between them. There are 14 residues in the CDR3. The CDR3 spells CAISLDSGKETQYF. The DNA for the CDR3 is TGTGCCATCAGCCTCGATTCGGGGAAGGAGACCCAGTACTTC.

This chain connects TRBV10-3 to TRBJ2-5; D may be TRBD1 (6 bases). Trimming shortened V by 8 bases and J by 5 bases, and 15 bases separated the two germline ends. This CDR3 region has 13 residues. From germline, CDR1 is ENHRY and CDR2 SYGVKD. In nucleotides, the CDR3 is TGTGCCATCGGACCCAGGGGTGGGGAGACCCAGTACTTC. It is translated as CAIGPRGGETQYF.

The chain carries TRBV5-8 and TRBJ1-2; 8 bases align to TRBD1. The J segment lost 5 bases and the V segment lost 3 bases, leaving 6 bases of the junction unmatched. Germline V gene data show CDR1 as SGHTS and CDR2 as YDEGEE. The CDR3 consists of 14 residues. DNA for the CDR3: TGTGCCAGCAGCTCGACCAGGGGGCTTTATGGCTACACCTTC. Its translation is CASSSTRGLYGYTF.

The chain links TRBV6-5 to TRBJ1-5; 7 nucleotides line up with TRBD1. Germline V lookup: CDR1 MNHEY, CDR2 SVGAGI. V shed 2 bases and J 5 bases; nucleotides not matched to a gene: 9. The CDR3 is 16 residues long. The CDR3 spells CASSYGAPQGDQPQHF. DNA of the CDR3: TGTGCCAGCAGTTACGGGGCCCCGCAGGGGGATCAGCCCCAGCATTTT.

The chain couples TRBV2 to TRBJ1-3; D unresolved. Trimming took off 8 bases at V and 0 bases at J, with 11 bases between the two ends. Germline CDR1 reads SNHLY; CDR2 reads FYNNEI. The CDR3 has 14 residues. The DNA of the CDR3 is TGTGCCAGCGAGGAGGGAAACTCTGGAAACACCATATATTTT. Its translation: CASEEGNSGNTIYF.

The V and J genes are TRBV10-1 and TRBJ1-2, with 8 bases that match TRBD1. In germline, CDR1 is WNHNN, CDR2 SYGVQD (reference sequence). The J segment lost 6 bases and the V segment lost 7 bases, leaving 10 bases of the junction unmatched. This CDR3 is 14 amino acids long. The chain's CDR3 is CASIPRTGLDGYTF. CDR3 coding DNA: TGCGCCAGCATTCCCCGGACAGGGCTGGATGGCTACACCTTC.

The genes are TRBV7-8 and TRBJ2-6; tentative D call: TRBD2 (6 bases). The CDR3 has 17 residues. Looked up from germline, CDR1 is SGHVS and CDR2 is FQNEAQ. The V and J ends lost 5 bases and 0 bases respectively, with 14 bases between them. The CDR3 loop reads CASSLQGLNSGANVLTF. The CDR3 bases are TGTGCCAGCAGCCTTCAGGGACTCAACTCTGGGGCCAACGTCCTGACTTTC. The entire variable domain, with the rest obtained from reference TRBV7-8 and TRBJ2-6, is as follows: GAGVSQSPRYKVAKRGQDVALRCDPISGHVSLFWYQQALGQGPEFLTYFQNEAQLDKSGLPSDRFFAERPEGSVSTLKIQRTQQEDSAVYLCASSLQGLNSGANVLTFGAGSRLTVL.

The chain joins TRBV14 to TRBJ1-4, with D possibly TRBD1 on 6 matching bases. The germline CDR1 and CDR2 sequences are SGHDN and FVKESK. The CDR3 runs to 13 residues. Trimming removed 4 bases from V and 13 bases from J, with 16 bases in between. CDR3 protein: CASSLQQGIRLFF. The CDR3 nucleotides read TGTGCCAGCAGCCTTCAACAGGGAATCAGACTGTTTTTT.

V usage is TRBV7-9 and J usage is TRBJ1-3; D ambiguous. CDR1 is SEHNR, CDR2 FQNEAQ, per germline (reference sequence). The CDR3 is made up of 17 amino acids. Trimming removed 4 bases at V and 0 bases at J, with 16 bases between. The CDR3 sequence is CASSSSLTGYSGNTIYF. The CDR3 DNA is TGTGCCAGCAGCTCCTCACTGACGGGATACTCTGGAAACACCATATATTTT.

The chain employs TRBV6-5 and TRBJ1-2; weak D call: TRBD1 (6 bases). V gave up 7 bases and J gave up 7 bases, with 22 bases separating them. This CDR3 has 15 residues. The germline CDR1 and CDR2 sequences are MNHEY and SVGAGI. The CDR3 nucleotides read TGTGCCAGCACTTTTTCGACAGGCCAATACTCTGGCTACACCTTC. Translating it yields CASTFSTGQYSGYTF.

This chain connects TRBV19 to TRBJ2-1; 12 bases map to TRBD2. The germline CDR1 and CDR2 sequences are LNHDA and SQIVND (reference sequence). J lost 9 bases, V lost 5 bases, and 8 bases had no gene match. This CDR3 contains 15 residues. As DNA, the CDR3 is TGTGCCAGTAGTTTCTCGACTAGCGGGAGCTCTGAGCAGTTCTTC. This gives the protein CASSFSTSGSSEQFF.

This clone was detected only a few times. The rearrangement uses TRBV6-5 and TRBJ1-5; D possibly corresponds to TRBD1 (5 bases). This CDR3 region has 15 residues. The germline gives CDR1 MNHEY, CDR2 SVGAGI. V shed 6 bases and J shed 7 bases, with 19 bases lying between them. CDR3: CASRSQGNINQPQHF. As DNA, the CDR3 is TGTGCCAGCAGATCCCAGGGAAATATCAACCAGCCCCAGCATTTT.

The rearrangement links TRBV2 to TRBJ2-1; D might be TRBD1 (5 bases). The CDR3 is made up of 12 amino acids. The V gene's germline CDR1 is SNHLY and CDR2 FYNNEI. V lost 3 bases and J 12 bases, leaving 12 bases between the germline ends. The CDR3 DNA reads TGTGCCAGCAGTGACAGGGTTCGAGGGCAGTTCTTC. This translates into CASSDRVRGQFF.

The chain has TRBV20-1 and TRBJ2-1; D gene ambiguous. CDR1 is DFQATT and CDR2 is SNEGSKA in the germline V gene (reference sequence). V lost 5 bases, J lost 6 bases, and 8 bases lay in between. This CDR3 is built from 11 residues. The CDR3 region has the DNA TGCAGTGCTGCATGGGCCAATGAGCAGTTCTTC. This sequence encodes CSAAWANEQFF.

The V gene is TRBV19, the J gene TRBJ2-1, with TRBD1 matching 9 bases. Trimming removed 3 bases from V and 4 bases from J; junction bases left unmatched: 4. Germline values: CDR1 LNHDA, CDR2 SQIVND (reference sequence). The length of the CDR3 is 15 residues. CDR3: CASSIGTGWYNEQFF. CDR3 DNA: TGTGCCAGTAGTATTGGGACAGGGTGGTACAATGAGCAGTTCTTC.

This chain uses TRBV4-1 with TRBJ2-7; 11 bases align to TRBD2. The length of the CDR3 is 18 residues. The V gene's germline CDR1 is MGHRA and CDR2 YSYEKL. V was pared by 0 bases and J by 3 bases, with 10 bases of the junction left unmatched. CDR3 sequence (DNA): TGCGCCAGCAGCCAAGATTGGGCTAGCGGGAGGAGGGGCTACGAGCAGTACTTC. Its translation: CASSQDWASGRRGYEQYF.

The rearrangement links TRBV9 to TRBJ1-6, with 7 bases identical to TRBD1. This CDR3 contains 14 residues. The junction had 8 bases not matched to a gene; V was cut back by 4 bases and J by 10 bases. Germline V gene sequence: CDR1 SGDLS, CDR2 YYNGEE. CDR3 sequence reads: CASSLTGSQSPLHF. The CDR3 coding sequence is TGTGCCAGCAGCCTGACAGGGTCCCAATCACCCCTCCACTTT.

The chain combines TRBV20-1 with TRBJ1-4, with 9 nucleotides matching TRBD1. The V segment lost 3 bases and the J segment 4 bases; nucleotides outside the gene matches: 6. Looked up from germline, CDR1 is DFQATT and CDR2 is SNEGSKA (reference sequence). The CDR3 loop spans 15 amino acids. DNA of the CDR3: TGCAGTGCTAGTAGCCGGACAGGGGTTAATGAAAAACTGTTTTTT. Residues: CSASSRTGVNEKLFF.